This T cell receptor (beta chain) was identified in a study of cytomegalovirus exposure and HLA in healthy donors. Researchers ran the PCR with 60 Vbeta and 13 Jbeta primers. Only in-frame clones appear in the TCRdb table, and some are missing; sequencing was by immunoSEQ multiplex PCR. The data contain tens of thousands of clones, under 80% of them singletons. The germline gives CDR1 KGHSH, CDR2 LQKENI. CDR3 length equals 15 residues. V lost 5 bases, J lost 1 base, and 14 bases lay in between. All the people who gave samples were healthy bone marrow donors. Source material: PBMCs. This chain connects TRBV18 to TRBJ1-1, with D hard to call. The receptor's source is a male donor in good health and CMV-seropositive. As DNA, the CDR3 is TGTGCCAGCTCAACTTTCGAGGCGACGAACACTGAAGCTTTCTTT. This encodes CASSTFEATNTEAFF. The entire variable domain, with the rest obtained from reference TRBV18 and TRBJ1-1, is as follows: NAGVMQNPRHLVRRRGQEARLRCSPMKGHSHVYWYRQLPEEGLKFMVYLQKENIIDESGMPKERFSAEFPKEGPSILRIQQVVRGDSAAYFCASSTFEATNTEAFFGQGTRLTVV.